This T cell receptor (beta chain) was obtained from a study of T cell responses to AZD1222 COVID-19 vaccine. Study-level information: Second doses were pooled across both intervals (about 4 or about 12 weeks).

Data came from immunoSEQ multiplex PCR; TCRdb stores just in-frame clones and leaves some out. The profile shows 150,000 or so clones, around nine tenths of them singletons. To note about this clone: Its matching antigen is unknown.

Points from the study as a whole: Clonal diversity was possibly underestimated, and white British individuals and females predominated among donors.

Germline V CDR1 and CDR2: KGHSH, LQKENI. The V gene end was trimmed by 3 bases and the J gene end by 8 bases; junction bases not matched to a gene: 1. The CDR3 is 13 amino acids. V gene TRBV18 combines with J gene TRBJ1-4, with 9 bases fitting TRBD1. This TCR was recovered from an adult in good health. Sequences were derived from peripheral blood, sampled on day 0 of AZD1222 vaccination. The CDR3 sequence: CASSPGTGEKLFF. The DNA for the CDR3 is TGTGCCAGCTCACCCGGGACAGGGGAAAAACTGTTTTTT. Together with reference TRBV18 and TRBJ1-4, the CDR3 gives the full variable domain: NAGVMQNPRHLVRRRGQEARLRCSPMKGHSHVYWYRQLPEEGLKFMVYLQKENIIDESGMPKERFSAEFPKEGPSILRIQQVVRGDSAAYFCASSPGTGEKLFFGSGTQLSVL.